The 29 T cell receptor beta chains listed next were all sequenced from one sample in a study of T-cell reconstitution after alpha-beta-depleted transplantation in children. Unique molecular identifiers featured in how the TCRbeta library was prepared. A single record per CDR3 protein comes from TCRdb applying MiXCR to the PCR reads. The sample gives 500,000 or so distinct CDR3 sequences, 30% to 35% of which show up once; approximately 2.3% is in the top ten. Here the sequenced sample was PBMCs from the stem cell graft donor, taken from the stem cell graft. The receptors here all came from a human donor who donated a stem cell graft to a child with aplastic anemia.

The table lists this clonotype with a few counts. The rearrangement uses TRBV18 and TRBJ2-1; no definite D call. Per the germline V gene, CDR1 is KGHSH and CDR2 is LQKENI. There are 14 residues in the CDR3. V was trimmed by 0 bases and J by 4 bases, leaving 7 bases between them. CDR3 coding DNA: TGTGCCAGCTCACCACCGGCAGTATACAATGAGCAGTTCTTC. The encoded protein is CASSPPAVYNEQFF.

The CDR3 DNA follows: TGTGCCAGCAGGCCGGACAGGGGCTGGGATCAGCCCCAGCATTTT. The encoded protein is CASRPDRGWDQPQHF. The chain employs TRBV12-3 or TRBV12-4 and TRBJ1-5; 9 bases match TRBD1. The CDR3 covers 15 residues. Trimming at V came to 6 bases and at J to 5 bases, leaving 8 bases not matched to a gene.

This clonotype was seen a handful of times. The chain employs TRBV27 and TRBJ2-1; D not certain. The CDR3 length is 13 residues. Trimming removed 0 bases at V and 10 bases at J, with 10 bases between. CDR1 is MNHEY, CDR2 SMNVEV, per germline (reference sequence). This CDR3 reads CASSLSPAREQFF. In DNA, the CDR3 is TGTGCCAGCAGTTTATCCCCCGCCAGGGAGCAGTTCTTC.

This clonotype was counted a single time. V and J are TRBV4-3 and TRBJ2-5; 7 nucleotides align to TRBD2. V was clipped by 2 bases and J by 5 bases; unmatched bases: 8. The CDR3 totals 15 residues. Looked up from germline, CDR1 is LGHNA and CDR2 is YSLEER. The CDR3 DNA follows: TGCGCCAGCAGCCAACAGGGACTACCGGGCGAGACCCAGTACTTC. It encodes CASSQQGLPGETQYF.

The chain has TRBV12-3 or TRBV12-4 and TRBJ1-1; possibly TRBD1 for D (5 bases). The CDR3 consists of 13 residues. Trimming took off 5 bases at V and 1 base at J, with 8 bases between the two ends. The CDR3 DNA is TGTGCCAGCAGTACCCAGGGGAACACTGAAGCTTTCTTT. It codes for CASSTQGNTEAFF.

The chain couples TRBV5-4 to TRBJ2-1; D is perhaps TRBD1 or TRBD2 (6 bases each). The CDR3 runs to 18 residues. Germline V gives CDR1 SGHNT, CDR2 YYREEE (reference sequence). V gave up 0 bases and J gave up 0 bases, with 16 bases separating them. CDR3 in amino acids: CASSLGGAGYSSYNEQFF. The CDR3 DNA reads TGTGCCAGCAGCTTGGGGGGGGCGGGTTACAGCTCCTACAATGAGCAGTTCTTC.

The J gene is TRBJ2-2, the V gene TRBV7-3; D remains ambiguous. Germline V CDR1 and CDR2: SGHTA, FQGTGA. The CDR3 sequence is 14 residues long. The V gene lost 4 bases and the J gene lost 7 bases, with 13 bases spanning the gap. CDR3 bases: TGTGCCAGCAGCTCTCTCACTACCAGCGGGGAGCTGTTTTTT. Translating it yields CASSSLTTSGELFF.

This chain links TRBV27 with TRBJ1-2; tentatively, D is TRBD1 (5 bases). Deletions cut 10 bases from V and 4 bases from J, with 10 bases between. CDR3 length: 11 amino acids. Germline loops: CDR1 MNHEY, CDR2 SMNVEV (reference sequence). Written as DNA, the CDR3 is TGTGCCACCAAGACAGTCTATGGCTACACCTTC. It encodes CATKTVYGYTF.

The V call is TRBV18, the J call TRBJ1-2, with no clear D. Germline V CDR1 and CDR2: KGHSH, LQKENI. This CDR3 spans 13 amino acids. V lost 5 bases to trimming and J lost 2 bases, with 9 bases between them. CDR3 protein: CASSTETNYGYTF. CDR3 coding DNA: TGTGCCAGCTCAACAGAGACCAACTATGGCTACACCTTC.

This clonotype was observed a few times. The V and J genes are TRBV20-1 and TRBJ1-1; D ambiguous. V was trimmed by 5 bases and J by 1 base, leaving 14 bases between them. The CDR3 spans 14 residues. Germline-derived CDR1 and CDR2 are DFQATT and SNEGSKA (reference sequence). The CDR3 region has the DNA TGCAGTGCTGCGGGCCTAAGAGAGAACACTGAAGCTTTCTTT. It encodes CSAAGLRENTEAFF.

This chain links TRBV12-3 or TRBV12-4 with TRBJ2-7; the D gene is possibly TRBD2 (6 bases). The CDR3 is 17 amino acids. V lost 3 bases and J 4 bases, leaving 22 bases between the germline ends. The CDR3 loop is CASSFPFEGRGKYEQYF. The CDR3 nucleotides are TGTGCCAGCAGTTTTCCATTTGAGGGACGGGGGAAATACGAGCAGTACTTC.

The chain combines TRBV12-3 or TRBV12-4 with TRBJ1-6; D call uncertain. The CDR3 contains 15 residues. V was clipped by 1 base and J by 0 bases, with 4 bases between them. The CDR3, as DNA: TGTGCCAGCAGTTTAGTTAGCTCCTATAATTCACCCCTCCACTTT. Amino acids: CASSLVSSYNSPLHF.

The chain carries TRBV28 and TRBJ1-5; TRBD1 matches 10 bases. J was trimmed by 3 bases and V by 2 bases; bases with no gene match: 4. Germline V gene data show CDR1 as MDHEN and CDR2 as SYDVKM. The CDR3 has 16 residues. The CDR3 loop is CASSLGQGVNNQPQHF. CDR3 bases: TGTGCCAGCAGTTTAGGACAGGGGGTGAACAATCAGCCCCAGCATTTT.

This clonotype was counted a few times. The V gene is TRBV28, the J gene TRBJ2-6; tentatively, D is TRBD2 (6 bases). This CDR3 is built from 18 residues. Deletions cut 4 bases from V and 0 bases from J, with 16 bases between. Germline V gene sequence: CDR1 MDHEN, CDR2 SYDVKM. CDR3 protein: CASSSAGRSSSGANVLTF. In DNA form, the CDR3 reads TGTGCCAGCAGTTCGGCGGGACGGTCGAGCTCTGGGGCCAACGTCCTGACTTTC.

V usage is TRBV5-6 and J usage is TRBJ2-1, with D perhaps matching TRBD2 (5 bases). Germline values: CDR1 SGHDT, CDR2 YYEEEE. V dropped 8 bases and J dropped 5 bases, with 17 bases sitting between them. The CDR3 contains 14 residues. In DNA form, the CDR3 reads TGTGCCAGTGGGGAGATGGAAAACAACAATGAGCAGTTCTTC. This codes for CASGEMENNNEQFF.

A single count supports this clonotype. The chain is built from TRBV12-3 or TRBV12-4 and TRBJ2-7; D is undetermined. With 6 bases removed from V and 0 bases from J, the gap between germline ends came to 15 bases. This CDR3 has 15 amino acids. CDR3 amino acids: CASRYNSPTSYEQYF. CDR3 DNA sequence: TGTGCCAGCAGGTACAATTCCCCGACCTCCTACGAGCAGTACTTC.

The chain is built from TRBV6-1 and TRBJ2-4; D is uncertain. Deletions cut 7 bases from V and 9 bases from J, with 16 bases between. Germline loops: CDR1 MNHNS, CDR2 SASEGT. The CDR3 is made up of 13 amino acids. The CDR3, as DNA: TGTGCCAGCACCGAACCAGGAGCTAGCATTCAGTACTTC. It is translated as CASTEPGASIQYF.

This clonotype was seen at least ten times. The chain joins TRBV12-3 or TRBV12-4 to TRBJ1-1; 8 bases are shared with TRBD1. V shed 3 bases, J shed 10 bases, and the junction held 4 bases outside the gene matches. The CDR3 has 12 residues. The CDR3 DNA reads TGTGCCAGCAGTTTCGGGGGACAGGCAGCTTTCTTT. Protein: CASSFGGQAAFF.

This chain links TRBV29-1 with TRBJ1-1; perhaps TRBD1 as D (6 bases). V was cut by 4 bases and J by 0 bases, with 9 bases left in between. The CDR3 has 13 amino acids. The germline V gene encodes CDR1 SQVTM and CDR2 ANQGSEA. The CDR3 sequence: CSVADRVNTEAFF. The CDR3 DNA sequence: TGCAGCGTTGCGGACAGAGTGAACACTGAAGCTTTCTTT. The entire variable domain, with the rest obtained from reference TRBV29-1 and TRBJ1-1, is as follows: SAVISQKPSRDICQRGTSLTIQCQVDSQVTMMFWYRQQPGQSLTLIATANQGSEATYESGFVIDKFPISRPNLTFSTLTVSNMSPEDSSIYLCSVADRVNTEAFFGQGTRLTVV.

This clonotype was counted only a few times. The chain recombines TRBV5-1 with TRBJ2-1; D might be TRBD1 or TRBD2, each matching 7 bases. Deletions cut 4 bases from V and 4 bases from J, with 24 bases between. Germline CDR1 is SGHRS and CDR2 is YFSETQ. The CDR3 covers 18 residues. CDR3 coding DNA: TGCGCCAGCAGCCCTGGGGAGGGAGGTGACAGGGTTTACAATGAGCAGTTCTTC. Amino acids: CASSPGEGGDRVYNEQFF.

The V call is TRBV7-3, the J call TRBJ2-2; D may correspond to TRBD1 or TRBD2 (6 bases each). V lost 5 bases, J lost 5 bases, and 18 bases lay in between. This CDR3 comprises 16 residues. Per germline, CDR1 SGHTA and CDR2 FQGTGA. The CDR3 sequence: CASSTNGGGITGELFF. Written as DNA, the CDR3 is TGTGCCAGCAGCACAAATGGAGGGGGGATAACCGGGGAGCTGTTTTTT. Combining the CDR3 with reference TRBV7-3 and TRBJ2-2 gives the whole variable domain GAGVSQTPSNKVTEKGKYVELRCDPISGHTALYWYRQSLGQGPEFLIYFQGTGAADDSGLPNDRFFAVRPEGSVSTLKIQRTERGDSAVYLCASSTNGGGITGELFFGEGSRLTVL.

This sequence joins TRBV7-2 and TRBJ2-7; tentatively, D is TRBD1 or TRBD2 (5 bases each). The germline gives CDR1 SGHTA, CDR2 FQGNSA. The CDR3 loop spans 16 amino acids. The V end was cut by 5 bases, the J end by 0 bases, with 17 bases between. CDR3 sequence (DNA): TGTGCCAGCAGCCCAGACAGCCGAGGGAGCTCCTACGAGCAGTACTTC. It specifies CASSPDSRGSSYEQYF.

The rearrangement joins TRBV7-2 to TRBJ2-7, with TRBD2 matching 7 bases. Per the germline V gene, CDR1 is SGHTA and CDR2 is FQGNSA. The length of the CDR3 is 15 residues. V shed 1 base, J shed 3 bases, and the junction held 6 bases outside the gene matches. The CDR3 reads CASSLVGGGNYEQYF. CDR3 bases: TGTGCCAGCAGCTTAGTCGGGGGAGGGAACTACGAGCAGTACTTC. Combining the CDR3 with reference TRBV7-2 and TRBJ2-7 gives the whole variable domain GAGVSQSPSNKVTEKGKDVELRCDPISGHTALYWYRQSLGQGLEFLIYFQGNSAPDKSGLPSDRFSAERTGGSVSTLTIQRTQQEDSAVYLCASSLVGGGNYEQYFGPGTRLTVT.

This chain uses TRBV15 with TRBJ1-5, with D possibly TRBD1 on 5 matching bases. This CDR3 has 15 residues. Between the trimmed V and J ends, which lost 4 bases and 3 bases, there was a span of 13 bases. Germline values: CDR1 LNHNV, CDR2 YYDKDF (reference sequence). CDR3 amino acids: CATSTPDSPNQPQHF. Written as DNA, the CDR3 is TGTGCCACCAGCACTCCCGACAGCCCCAATCAGCCCCAGCATTTT. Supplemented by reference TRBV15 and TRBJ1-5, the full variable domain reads DAMVIQNPRYQVTQFGKPVTLSCSQTLNHNVMYWYQQKSSQAPKLLFHYYDKDFNNEADTPDNFQSRRPNTSFCFLDIRSPGLGDTAMYLCATSTPDSPNQPQHFGDGTRLSIL.

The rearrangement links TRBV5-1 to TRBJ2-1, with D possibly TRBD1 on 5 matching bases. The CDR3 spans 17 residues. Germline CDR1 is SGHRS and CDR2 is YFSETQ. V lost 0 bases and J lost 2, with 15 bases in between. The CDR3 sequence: CASSLALRQPTYNEQFF. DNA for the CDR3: TGCGCCAGCAGCTTGGCTCTTCGACAGCCAACCTACAATGAGCAGTTCTTC.

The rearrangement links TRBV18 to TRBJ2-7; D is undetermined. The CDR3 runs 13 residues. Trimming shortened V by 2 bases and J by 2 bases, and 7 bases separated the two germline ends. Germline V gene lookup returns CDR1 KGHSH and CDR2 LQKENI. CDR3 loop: CASSPTETYEQYF. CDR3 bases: TGTGCCAGCTCACCAACTGAAACCTACGAGCAGTACTTC.

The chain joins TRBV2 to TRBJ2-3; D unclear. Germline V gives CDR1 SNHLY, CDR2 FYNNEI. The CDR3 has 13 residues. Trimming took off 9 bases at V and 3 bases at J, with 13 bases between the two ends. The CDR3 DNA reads TGTGCCAGAGAGCGAGAGCTAACAGATACGCAGTATTTT. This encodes CARERELTDTQYF.

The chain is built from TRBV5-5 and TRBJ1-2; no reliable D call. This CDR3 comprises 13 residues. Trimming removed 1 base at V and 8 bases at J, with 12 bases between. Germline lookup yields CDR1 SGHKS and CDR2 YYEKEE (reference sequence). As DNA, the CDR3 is TGTGCCAGCAGCTTGCGGTCTGGCTTGGGCTACACCTTC. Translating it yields CASSLRSGLGYTF.

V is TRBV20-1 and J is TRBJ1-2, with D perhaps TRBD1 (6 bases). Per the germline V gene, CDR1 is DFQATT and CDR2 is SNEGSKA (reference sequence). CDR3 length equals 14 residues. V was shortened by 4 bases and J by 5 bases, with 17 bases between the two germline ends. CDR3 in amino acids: CSAKRVQGRYGYTF. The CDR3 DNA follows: TGCAGTGCTAAGAGGGTACAGGGAAGGTATGGCTACACCTTC.